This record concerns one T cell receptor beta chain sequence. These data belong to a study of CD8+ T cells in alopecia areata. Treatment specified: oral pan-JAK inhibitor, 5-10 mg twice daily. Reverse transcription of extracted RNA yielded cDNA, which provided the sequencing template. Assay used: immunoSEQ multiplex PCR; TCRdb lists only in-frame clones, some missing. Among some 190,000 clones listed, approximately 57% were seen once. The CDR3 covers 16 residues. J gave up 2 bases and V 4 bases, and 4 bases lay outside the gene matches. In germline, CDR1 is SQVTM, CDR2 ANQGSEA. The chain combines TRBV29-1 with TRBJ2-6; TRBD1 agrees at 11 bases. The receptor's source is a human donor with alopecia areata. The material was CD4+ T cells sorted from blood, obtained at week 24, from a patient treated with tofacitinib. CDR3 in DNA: TGCAGCGTTGGGGACAGGGGGATGGCTGGGGCCAACGTCCTGACTTTC. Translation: CSVGDRGMAGANVLTF.